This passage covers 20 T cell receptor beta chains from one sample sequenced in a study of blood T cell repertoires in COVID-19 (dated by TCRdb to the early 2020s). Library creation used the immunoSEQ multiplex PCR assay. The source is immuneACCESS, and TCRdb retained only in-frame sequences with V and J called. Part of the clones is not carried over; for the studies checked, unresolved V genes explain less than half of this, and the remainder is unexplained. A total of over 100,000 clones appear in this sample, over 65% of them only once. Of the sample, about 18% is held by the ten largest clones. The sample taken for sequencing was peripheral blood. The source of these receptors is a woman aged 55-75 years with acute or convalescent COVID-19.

This chain's CDR3 is CASSSTGTGNSPLHF. In DNA form, the CDR3 reads TGTGCCAGCTCATCCACCGGGACAGGGAATTCACCCCTCCACTTT. The chain is built from TRBV18 and TRBJ1-6; 9 bases align to TRBD1. CDR1 KGHSH and CDR2 LQKENI come from the germline V gene. The CDR3 covers 15 residues. The V segment lost 5 bases and the J segment 7 bases; nucleotides outside the gene matches: 6. Combining the CDR3 with reference TRBV18 and TRBJ1-6 gives the whole variable domain NAGVMQNPRHLVRRRGQEARLRCSPMKGHSHVYWYRQLPEEGLKFMVYLQKENIIDESGMPKERFSAEFPKEGPSILRIQQVVRGDSAAYFCASSSTGTGNSPLHFGNGTRLTVT.

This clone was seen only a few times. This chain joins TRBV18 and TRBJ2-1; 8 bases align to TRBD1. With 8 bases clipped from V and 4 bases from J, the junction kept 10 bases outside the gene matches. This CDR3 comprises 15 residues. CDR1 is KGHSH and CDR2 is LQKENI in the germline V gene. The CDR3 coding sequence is TGTGCCAGCACCGGACAGGGCGGGACATACAATGAGCAGTTCTTC. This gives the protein CASTGQGGTYNEQFF.

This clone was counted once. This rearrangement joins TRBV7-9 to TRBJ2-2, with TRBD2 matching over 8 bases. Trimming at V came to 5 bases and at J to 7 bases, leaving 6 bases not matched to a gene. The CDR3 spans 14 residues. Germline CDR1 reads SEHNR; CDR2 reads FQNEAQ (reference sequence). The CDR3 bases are TGTGCCAGCAGCCCCTCGGGACTAGACGGGGAGCTGTTTTTT. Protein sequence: CASSPSGLDGELFF. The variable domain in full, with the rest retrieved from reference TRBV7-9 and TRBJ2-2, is DTGVSQNPRHKITKRGQNVTFRCDPISEHNRLYWYRQTLGQGPEFLTYFQNEAQLEKSRLLSDRFSAERPKGSFSTLEIQRTEQGDSAMYLCASSPSGLDGELFFGEGSRLTVL.

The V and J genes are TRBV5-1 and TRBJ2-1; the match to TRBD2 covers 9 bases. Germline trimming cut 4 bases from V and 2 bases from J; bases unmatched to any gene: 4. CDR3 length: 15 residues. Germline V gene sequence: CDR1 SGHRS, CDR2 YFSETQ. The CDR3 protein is CASSPLAGPYNEQFF. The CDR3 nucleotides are TGCGCCAGCAGCCCTCTAGCGGGACCCTACAATGAGCAGTTCTTC.

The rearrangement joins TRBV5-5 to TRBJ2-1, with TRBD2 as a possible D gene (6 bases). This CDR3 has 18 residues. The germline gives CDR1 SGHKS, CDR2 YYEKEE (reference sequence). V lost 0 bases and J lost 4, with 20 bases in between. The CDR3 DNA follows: TGTGCCAGCAGCTTGGGGGAAGGAGGGGCCCTGAATTACAATGAGCAGTTCTTC. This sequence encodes CASSLGEGGALNYNEQFF. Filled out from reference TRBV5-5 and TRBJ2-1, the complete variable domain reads DAGVTQSPTHLIKTRGQQVTLRCSPISGHKSVSWYQQVLGQGPQFIFQYYEKEERGRGNFPDRFSARQFPNYSSELNVNALLLGDSALYLCASSLGEGGALNYNEQFFGPGTRLTVL.

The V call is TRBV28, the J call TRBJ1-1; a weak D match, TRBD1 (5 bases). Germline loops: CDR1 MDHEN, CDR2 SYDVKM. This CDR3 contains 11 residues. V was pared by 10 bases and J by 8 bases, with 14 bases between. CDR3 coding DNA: TGTGCCACCCACAACAGGCGGGAAGCTTTCTTT. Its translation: CATHNRREAFF. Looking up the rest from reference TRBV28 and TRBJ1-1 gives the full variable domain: DVKVTQSSRYLVKRTGEKVFLECVQDMDHENMFWYRQDPGLGLRLIYFSYDVKMKEKGDIPEGYSVSREKKERFSLILESASTNQTSMYLCATHNRREAFFGQGTRLTVV.

The CDR3 loop reads CASSYTGGKGYGYTF. The DNA for the CDR3 is TGTGCCAGCAGCTATACAGGGGGTAAGGGCTATGGCTACACCTTC. The rearrangement joins TRBV7-2 to TRBJ1-2, with TRBD1 matching over 8 bases. The CDR3 length is 15 residues. V trimming: 4 bases; J trimming: 4 bases; junction bases outside the gene matches: 8. The germline V gene encodes CDR1 SGHTA and CDR2 FQGNSA.

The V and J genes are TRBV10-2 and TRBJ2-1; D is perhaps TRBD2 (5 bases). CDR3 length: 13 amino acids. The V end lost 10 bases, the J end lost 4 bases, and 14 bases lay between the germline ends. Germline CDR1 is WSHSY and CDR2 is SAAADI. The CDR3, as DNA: TGCGCCATCCTAGCAGAAACTTACAATGAGCAGTTCTTC. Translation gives CAILAETYNEQFF.

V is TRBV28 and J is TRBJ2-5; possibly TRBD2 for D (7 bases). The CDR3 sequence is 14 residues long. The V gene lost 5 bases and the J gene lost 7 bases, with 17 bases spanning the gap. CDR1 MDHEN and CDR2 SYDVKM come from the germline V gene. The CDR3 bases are TGTGCCAGCAGTCTACCGGGGGGCCACGGGACCCAGTACTTC. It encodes CASSLPGGHGTQYF. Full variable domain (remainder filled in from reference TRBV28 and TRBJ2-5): DVKVTQSSRYLVKRTGEKVFLECVQDMDHENMFWYRQDPGLGLRLIYFSYDVKMKEKGDIPEGYSVSREKKERFSLILESASTNQTSMYLCASSLPGGHGTQYFGPGTRLLVL.

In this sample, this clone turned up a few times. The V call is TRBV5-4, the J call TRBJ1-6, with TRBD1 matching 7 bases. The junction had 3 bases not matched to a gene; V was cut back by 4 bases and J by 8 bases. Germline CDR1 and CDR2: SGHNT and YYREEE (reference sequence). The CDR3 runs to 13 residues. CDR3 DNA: TGTGCCAGCAGCCCAGACAGGGATTCACCCCTCCACTTT. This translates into CASSPDRDSPLHF.

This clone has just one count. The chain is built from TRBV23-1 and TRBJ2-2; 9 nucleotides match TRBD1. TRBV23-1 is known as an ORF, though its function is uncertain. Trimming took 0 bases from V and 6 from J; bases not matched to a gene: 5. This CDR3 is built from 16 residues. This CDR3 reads CASSQSRDRVPGELFF. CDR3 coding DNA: TGCGCCAGCAGTCAATCGAGGGACAGGGTCCCCGGGGAGCTGTTTTTT.

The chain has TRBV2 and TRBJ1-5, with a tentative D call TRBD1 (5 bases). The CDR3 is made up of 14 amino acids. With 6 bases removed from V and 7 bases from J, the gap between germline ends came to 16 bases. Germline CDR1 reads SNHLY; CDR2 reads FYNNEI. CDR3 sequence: CASSERGTSQPQHF. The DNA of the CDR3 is TGTGCCAGCAGCGAGCGGGGGACCAGCCAGCCCCAGCATTTT.

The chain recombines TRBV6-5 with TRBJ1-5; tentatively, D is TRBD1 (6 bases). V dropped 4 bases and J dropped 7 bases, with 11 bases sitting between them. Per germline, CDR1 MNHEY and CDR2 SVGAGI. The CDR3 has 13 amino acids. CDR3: CASSWGRGQPQHF. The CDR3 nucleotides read TGTGCCAGCAGTTGGGGGCGCGGGCAGCCCCAGCATTTT.

In DNA, the CDR3 is TGTGCCAGCACTGGTAGCAGGGGCATGGATGGCTACACCTTC. It encodes CASTGSRGMDGYTF. The chain has TRBV6-5 and TRBJ1-2; a weak D match, TRBD1 (6 bases). CDR3 length: 14 amino acids. The V and J ends lost 7 bases and 6 bases respectively, with 18 bases between them. Germline CDR1 is MNHEY and CDR2 is SVGAGI.

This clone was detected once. The CDR3 reads CASSLAGQNNSPLHF. CDR3 in DNA: TGTGCCAGCAGTTTGGCGGGGCAAAATAATTCACCCCTCCACTTT. This chain links TRBV27 with TRBJ1-6, with a tentative D call TRBD1 (5 bases). Looked up from germline, CDR1 is MNHEY and CDR2 is SMNVEV (reference sequence). V gave up 3 bases and J gave up 5 bases, with 11 bases separating them. This CDR3 has 15 residues.

The CDR3, as DNA: TGTGCCAGCAGCCGTGACACACCCCACACTGAAGCTTTCTTT. Protein product: CASSRDTPHTEAFF. This chain links TRBV13 with TRBJ1-1; D is ambiguous. CDR1 and CDR2 from the germline V gene are PRHDT and FYEKMQ (reference sequence). The V end was cut by 5 bases, the J end by 3 bases, with 13 bases between. The CDR3 covers 14 residues.

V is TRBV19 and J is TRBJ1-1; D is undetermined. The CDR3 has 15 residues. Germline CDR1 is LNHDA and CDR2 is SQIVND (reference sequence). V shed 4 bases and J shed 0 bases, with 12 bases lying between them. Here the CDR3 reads CASSRRAGMNTEAFF. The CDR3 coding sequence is TGTGCCAGTAGTAGGAGGGCGGGGATGAACACTGAAGCTTTCTTT. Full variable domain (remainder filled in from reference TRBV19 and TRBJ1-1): DGGITQSPKYLFRKEGQNVTLSCEQNLNHDAMYWYRQDPGQGLRLIYYSQIVNDFQKGDIAEGYSVSREKKESFPLTVTSAQKNPTAFYLCASSRRAGMNTEAFFGQGTRLTVV.

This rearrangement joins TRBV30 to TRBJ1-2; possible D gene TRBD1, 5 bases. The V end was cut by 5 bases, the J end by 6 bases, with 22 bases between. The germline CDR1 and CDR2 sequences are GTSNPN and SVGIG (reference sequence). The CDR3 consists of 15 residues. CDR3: CAWVESGGPGDGYTF. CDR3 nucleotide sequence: TGTGCCTGGGTAGAGAGTGGAGGTCCGGGGGATGGCTACACCTTC. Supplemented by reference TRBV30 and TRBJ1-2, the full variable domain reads SQTIHQWPATLVQPVGSPLSLECTVEGTSNPNLYWYRQAAGRGLQLLFYSVGIGQISSEVPQNLSASRPQDRQFILSSKKLLLSDSGFYLCAWVESGGPGDGYTFGSGTRLTVV.

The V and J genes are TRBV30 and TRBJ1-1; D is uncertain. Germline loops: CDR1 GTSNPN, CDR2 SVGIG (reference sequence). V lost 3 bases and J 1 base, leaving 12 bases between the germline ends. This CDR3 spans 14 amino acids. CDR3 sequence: CAWRDISGNTEAFF. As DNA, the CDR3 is TGTGCCTGGAGGGATATCTCAGGGAACACTGAAGCTTTCTTT.

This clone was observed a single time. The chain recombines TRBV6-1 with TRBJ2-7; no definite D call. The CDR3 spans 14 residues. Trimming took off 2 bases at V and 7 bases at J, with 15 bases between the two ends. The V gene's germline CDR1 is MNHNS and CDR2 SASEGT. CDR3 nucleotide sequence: TGTGCCAGCAGTGAAAACTGGGCCCTTCAGGAGCAGTACTTC. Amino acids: CASSENWALQEQYF.